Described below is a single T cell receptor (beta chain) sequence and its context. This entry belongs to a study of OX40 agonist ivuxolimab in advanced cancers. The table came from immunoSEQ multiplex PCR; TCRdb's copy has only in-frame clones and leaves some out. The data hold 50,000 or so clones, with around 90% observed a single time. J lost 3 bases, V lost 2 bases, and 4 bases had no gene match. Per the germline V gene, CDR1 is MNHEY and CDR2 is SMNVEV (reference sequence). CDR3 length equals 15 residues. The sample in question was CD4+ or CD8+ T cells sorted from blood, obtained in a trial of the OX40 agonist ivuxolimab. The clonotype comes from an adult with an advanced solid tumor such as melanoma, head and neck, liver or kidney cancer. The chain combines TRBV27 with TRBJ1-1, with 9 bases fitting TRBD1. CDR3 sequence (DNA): TGTGCCAGCAGTTTAGACAGGGGGGCGGACACTGAAGCTTTCTTT. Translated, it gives CASSLDRGADTEAFF.